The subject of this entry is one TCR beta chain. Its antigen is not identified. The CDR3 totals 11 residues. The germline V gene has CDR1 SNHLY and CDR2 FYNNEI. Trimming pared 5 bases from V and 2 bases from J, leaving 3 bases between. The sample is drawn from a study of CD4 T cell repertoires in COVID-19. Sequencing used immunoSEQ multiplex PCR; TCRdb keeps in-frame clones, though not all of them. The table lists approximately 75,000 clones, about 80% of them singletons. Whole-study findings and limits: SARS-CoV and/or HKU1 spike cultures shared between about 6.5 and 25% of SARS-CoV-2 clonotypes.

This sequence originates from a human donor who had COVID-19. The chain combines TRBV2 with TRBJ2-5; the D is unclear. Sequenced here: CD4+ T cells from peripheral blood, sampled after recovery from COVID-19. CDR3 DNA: TGTGCCAGCAGTAAACAAGAGACCCAGTACTTC. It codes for CASSKQETQYF. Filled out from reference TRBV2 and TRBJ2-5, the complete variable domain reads EPEVTQTPSHQVTQMGQEVILRCVPISNHLYFYWYRQILGQKVEFLVSFYNNEISEKSEIFDDQFSVERPDGSNFTLKIRSTKLEDSAMYFCASSKQETQYFGPGTRLLVL.